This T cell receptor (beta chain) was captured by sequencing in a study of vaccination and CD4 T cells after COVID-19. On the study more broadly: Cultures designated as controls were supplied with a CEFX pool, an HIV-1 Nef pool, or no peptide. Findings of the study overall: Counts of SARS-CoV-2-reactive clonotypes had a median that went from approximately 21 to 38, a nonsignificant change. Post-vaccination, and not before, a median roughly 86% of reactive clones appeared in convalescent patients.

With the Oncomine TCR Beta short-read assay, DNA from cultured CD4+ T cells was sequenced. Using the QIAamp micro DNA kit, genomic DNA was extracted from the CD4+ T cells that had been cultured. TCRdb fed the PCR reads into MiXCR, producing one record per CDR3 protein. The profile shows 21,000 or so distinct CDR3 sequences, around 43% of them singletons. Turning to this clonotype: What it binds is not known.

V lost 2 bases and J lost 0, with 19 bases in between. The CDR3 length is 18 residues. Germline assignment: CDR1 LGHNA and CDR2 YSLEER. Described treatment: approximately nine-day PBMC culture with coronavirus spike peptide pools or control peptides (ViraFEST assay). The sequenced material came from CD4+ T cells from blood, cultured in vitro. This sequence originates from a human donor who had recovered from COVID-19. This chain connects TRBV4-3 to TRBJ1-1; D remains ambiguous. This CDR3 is CASSQTDRPPWMNTEAFF. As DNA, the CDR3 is TGCGCCAGCAGCCAAACGGACCGGCCCCCTTGGATGAACACTGAAGCTTTCTTT.